This TCR beta chain was identified during a study of CD4 T cells in relation to SARS-CoV-2 and coronaviruses. Study summary: The HLA restriction of the shared crossreactive spike epitopes was mapped. Study conclusions and caveats: No donor gave both pre-pandemic and post-infection samples. Compared with monoreactive clones, crossreactive clones showed significantly weaker SARS-CoV-2 expansion.

A remark on this clone: Its antigen is undetermined.

The repertoire was sequenced with immunoSEQ multiplex PCR; TCRdb's copy has only in-frame clones and lacks some. The sample has about 29,000 clones; roughly three quarters are singletons. Unexposed donor CD4+ T cells date from 2011-2018, before the COVID-19 pandemic. The cells were cultured for 10 days before CD4+ T cells were isolated. Cells permitting, SARS-CoV-2 S/N and four cold-coronavirus spikes were tested on unexposed-donor CD4+ T cells. Trimming removed 4 bases at V and 4 bases at J, with 17 bases between. This CDR3 contains 15 residues. Germline V gives CDR1 SGHRS, CDR2 YFSETQ. The chain couples TRBV5-1 to TRBJ2-5, with D perhaps TRBD2 (7 bases). The receptor comes from a human donor in good health. The sequenced sample was CD4+ T cells from PBMCs, cultured in vitro. CDR3: CASSNPGGGGETQYF. CDR3 DNA: TGCGCCAGCAGCAACCCCGGGGGCGGGGGAGAGACCCAGTACTTC.